This T cell receptor beta chain comes out of a study of T cells in Graves' hyperthyroidism and ophthalmopathy. Hyperthyroidism patients were newly diagnosed, had disease duration under 2 months, and were aged 18 to 65 years. CDR3 length: 19 residues. The germline V gene encodes CDR1 LNHDA and CDR2 SQIVND (reference sequence). To note about this clonotype: Its antigen is unknown. One end of the junction is discordant with germline, which a read error may explain.

RNA transcripts were the template for amplifying TCR beta CDR3 regions. HTBI primers were used for first-round RT-PCR of the TCR CDR3. MiXCR, applied by TCRdb to the multiplex PCR reads, yields one record per CDR3 protein. The sample lists almost 600,000 distinct CDR3 sequences, about 43% occurring once. Study-wide results and limits: Ophthalmopathy was predicted by the model a median of roughly 6.6 months ahead of onset.

V is TRBV19 and J is TRBJ1-6; TRBD1 matches 9 bases. Specimen: peripheral blood or thyroid tissue (not recorded which). This clonotype originated in a woman between 18 and 29 years old with Graves' hyperthyroidism. CDR3 nucleotide sequence: TGTGCCAGTAGTGCAAGAACAGGGGGCGCTGGATCCTATAATTCACCCCTCTACTTT. Its protein product is CASSARTGGAGSYNSPLYF.